A single sample is the source of the 8 T cell receptor beta chains below, sequenced in a study of T cells after yellow fever vaccination. TCRdb fed the 5' RACE reads into MiXCR, producing one record per CDR3 protein. This sample has 70,000 or so distinct CDR3 sequences, with around 5% found just once. The source material was CD4+ T cells sorted from PBMCs, sampled roughly 15 days after the first yellow fever vaccination. The receptors were sampled from a man aged 18 to 29 who received the YFV17D yellow fever vaccine.

This clonotype came up many times. This rearrangement joins TRBV15 to TRBJ1-4, with TRBD1 as a possible D gene (6 bases). CDR1 and CDR2 (germline): LNHNV, YYDKDF (reference sequence). Trimming stripped 5 bases from V and 8 bases from J, with 18 bases between. This CDR3 spans 15 amino acids. The CDR3 protein is CATSASTGPGEKLFF. The CDR3 bases are TGTGCCACCAGCGCCTCGACAGGTCCGGGGGAAAAACTGTTTTTT.

This clonotype was picked up many times. The chain recombines TRBV28 with TRBJ2-7; TRBD1 aligns across 7 bases. The CDR3 runs to 13 residues. V trimming: 8 bases; J trimming: 4 bases; junction bases outside the gene matches: 8. Germline CDR1 is MDHEN and CDR2 is SYDVKM. The CDR3 region has the DNA TGTGCCAGCGAGGGGGCGAACAGTTACGAGCAGTACGTC. Translated, it gives CASEGANSYEQYV.

This clonotype was observed many times. The chain is built from TRBV5-6 and TRBJ2-5; D is perhaps TRBD2 (5 bases). The CDR3 extends over 15 amino acids. Looked up from germline, CDR1 is SGHDT and CDR2 is YYEEEE. V was clipped by 4 bases and J by 2 bases, with 15 bases between them. The CDR3 DNA follows: TGTGCCAGCAGCCCGGCTTATCCGGGACAAGAGACCCAGTACTTC. Its protein product is CASSPAYPGQETQYF.

The table lists this clonotype with many counts. The J gene is TRBJ2-3, the V gene TRBV6-2 or TRBV6-3; tentatively, D is TRBD2 (5 bases). Germline-derived CDR1 and CDR2 are MNHEY and SVGEGT. V shed 0 bases and J shed 12 bases, with 16 bases lying between them. CDR3 length equals 14 residues. CDR3 nucleotide sequence: TGTGCCAGCAGTTACTCCCCGGTAGGAGGCCCCCAGTATTTT. It translates to CASSYSPVGGPQYF.

This clonotype has a count of ten or more. The chain recombines TRBV7-2 with TRBJ2-7, with no clear D. This CDR3 is 11 amino acids long. V was trimmed by 5 bases and J by 1 base, leaving 3 bases between them. Germline loops: CDR1 SGHTA, CDR2 FQGNSA. In DNA form, the CDR3 reads TGTGCCAGCAGCGAATCCTACGAGCAGTACTTC. This translates into CASSESYEQYF.

This clonotype appeared many times. The chain combines TRBV4-2 with TRBJ1-3, with D unresolved. Germline V gene lookup returns CDR1 LGHNA and CDR2 YNFKEQ. CDR3 size: 18 residues. Deletions cut 1 base from V and 0 bases from J, with 16 bases between. The CDR3 DNA is TGTGCCAGCAGCCAAGTCAATTGGGTGGGAGGCTCTGGAAACACCATATATTTT. Translated, it gives CASSQVNWVGGSGNTIYF.

The table lists this clonotype with many counts. The V gene is TRBV3-1, the J gene TRBJ2-5, with 8 bases matching TRBD1. This CDR3 has 14 residues. Germline CDR1 and CDR2: LGHDT and YNNKEL (reference sequence). V shed 6 bases and J 5 bases; nucleotides not matched to a gene: 8. CDR3 coding DNA: TGTGCCAGCAGAAAAGGACAGGGACTGGAGACCCAGTACTTC. It specifies CASRKGQGLETQYF.

This clonotype was seen at least ten times. The chain employs TRBV12-3 or TRBV12-4 and TRBJ2-3; 11 bases align to TRBD2. Trimming cost V 7 bases and J 8 bases; bases outside gene matches: 14. The CDR3 totals 16 residues. The CDR3 is CASTPLIAGGPVTQYF. In DNA form, the CDR3 reads TGTGCCAGCACCCCCCTCATAGCGGGGGGGCCTGTTACGCAGTATTTT.